This T cell receptor (beta chain) was found in a study of T cell responses to AZD1222 COVID-19 vaccine. On this clone itself: No antigen is known for it.

TCRdb keeps only in-frame clones here, not all; method: immunoSEQ multiplex PCR. The data show 90,000 to 130,000 clones, with roughly 92% seen just once and around 2.5% held by the top ten. With 5 bases removed from V and 1 base from J, the gap between germline ends came to 10 bases. This CDR3 spans 14 amino acids. Per germline, CDR1 SGHNT and CDR2 YYREEE (reference sequence). Study-level points and caveats: None of the repertoires were sampled until the peak T cell response had passed. Just a handful of people given AZD1222 tested seropositive at baseline. The breadth and depth of Spike-specific TCRs increased once two AZD1222 doses had been given.

The chain has TRBV5-4 and TRBJ1-5; possible D gene TRBD1, 6 bases. The specimen was peripheral blood, collected 28 days after the second AZD1222 dose. The sequence came from an adult who received the AZD1222 COVID-19 vaccine. This chain's CDR3 is CASSYTGSNQPQHF. The CDR3 DNA sequence: TGTGCCAGCAGTTACACAGGGAGCAATCAGCCCCAGCATTTT.